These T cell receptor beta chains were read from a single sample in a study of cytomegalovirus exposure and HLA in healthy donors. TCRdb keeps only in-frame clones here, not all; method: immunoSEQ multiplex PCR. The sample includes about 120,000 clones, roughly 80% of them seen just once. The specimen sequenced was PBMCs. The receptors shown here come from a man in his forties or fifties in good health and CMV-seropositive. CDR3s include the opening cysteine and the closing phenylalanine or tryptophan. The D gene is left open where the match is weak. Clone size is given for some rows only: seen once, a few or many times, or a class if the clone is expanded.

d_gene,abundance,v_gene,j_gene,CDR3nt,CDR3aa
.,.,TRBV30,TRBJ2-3,TGTGCCTGGAGTTCGGACGCACGGGCGGGGGATACGCAGTATTTT,CAWSSDARAGDTQYF
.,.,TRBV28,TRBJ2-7,TGTGCCAGCAGTTTGACCTTCCCTTCCGGGGGCGAGCAGTACTTC,CASSLTFPSGGEQYF
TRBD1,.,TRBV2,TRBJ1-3,TGTGCCAGCAGTGAAAGACAGGGCTCCGGAAACACCATATATTTT,CASSERQGSGNTIYF
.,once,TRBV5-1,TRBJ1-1,TGCGCCAGCAGCTTGGTACTTTCCGACACTGAAGCTTTCTTT,CASSLVLSDTEAFF
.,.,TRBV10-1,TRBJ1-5,TGCGCCAGCCTCGGCAGGGATGGGAATCAGCCCCAGCATTTT,CASLGRDGNQPQHF
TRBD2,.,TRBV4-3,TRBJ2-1,TGCGCCAGCAGCCGCGAGACGAGGTTAGCGGGGTACAATGAGCAGTTCTTC,CASSRETRLAGYNEQFF
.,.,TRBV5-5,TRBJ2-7,TGTGCCAGCAGCCCCGTACAAGCCTACGAGCAGTACTTC,CASSPVQAYEQYF
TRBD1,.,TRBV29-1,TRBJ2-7,TGCAGCGTTATGACAGGGGGTAGCTCCTACGAGCAGTACTTC,CSVMTGGSSYEQYF
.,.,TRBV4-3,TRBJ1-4,TGCGCCAGCAGCCAAGATGACGGGGAGGGCGAAAAACTGTTTTTT,CASSQDDGEGEKLFF
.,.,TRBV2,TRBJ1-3,TGTGCCAGCCTGCCCGGGCAGGGGAGTAACACCATATATTTT,CASLPGQGSNTIYF
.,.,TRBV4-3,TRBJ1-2,TGCGCCAGCAGCCAAGTTTCAGGGGCGGATGGCTACACCTTC,CASSQVSGADGYTF
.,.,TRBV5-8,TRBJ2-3,TGTGCCAGCAGCTTGGGTGGGGGCGCAGATACGCAGTATTTT,CASSLGGGADTQYF
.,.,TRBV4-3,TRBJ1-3,TGCGCCAGCAGCCAAGGACAAGGAAACACCATATATTTT,CASSQGQGNTIYF
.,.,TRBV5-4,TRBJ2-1,TGTGCCAGCAGCTCACCCGGATGGGCTGAGCAGTTCTTC,CASSSPGWAEQFF
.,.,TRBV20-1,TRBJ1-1,TGCAGTGCTAGATATCTAGTTGGAGCTTTCTTT,CSARYLVGAFF
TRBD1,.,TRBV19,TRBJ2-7,TGTGCCAGTAGTATAGCAACAGGGGACGGCGAGCAGTACTTC,CASSIATGDGEQYF
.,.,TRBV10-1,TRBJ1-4,TGCGCCGGCGAGGCTGGAGACGCCAATGAAAAACTGTTTTTT,CAGEAGDANEKLFF
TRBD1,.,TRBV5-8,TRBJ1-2,TGTGCCAGCAGAATTGGGACAGGGACCTATGGCTACACCTTC,CASRIGTGTYGYTF
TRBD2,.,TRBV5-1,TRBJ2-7,TGCGCCAGCAGCTTGTCGGCTGGGCTAGCGGGAGGCGAGCAGTACTTC,CASSLSAGLAGGEQYF
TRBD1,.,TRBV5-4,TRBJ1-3,TGTGCCAGCAGAGTGACAGGGTCTTCTGGAAACACCATATATTTT,CASRVTGSSGNTIYF
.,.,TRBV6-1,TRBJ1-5,TGTGCCAGCAGTGAATTCCACAACAATCAGCCCCAGCATTTT,CASSEFHNNQPQHF
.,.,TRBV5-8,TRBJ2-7,TGTGCCAGCATCTACAGGGGACTCTTAACCTACGAGCAGTACTTC,CASIYRGLLTYEQYF
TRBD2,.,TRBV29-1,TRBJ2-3,TGCAGCGTGTACCTGAGAATAGCGGGAGATACGCAGTATTTT,CSVYLRIAGDTQYF
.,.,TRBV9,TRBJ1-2,TGTGCCAGCAGCGTAGGTGGAGTCGGGGGGCGAGGCTATGGCTACACCTTC,CASSVGGVGGRGYGYTF
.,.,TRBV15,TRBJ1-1,TGTGCCACCAGCAGAGAGTTGACAGTCTTGAACACTGAAGCTTTCTTT,CATSRELTVLNTEAFF
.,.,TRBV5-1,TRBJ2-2,TGCGCCAGCAGATTGAGCAGCGGTAACACCGGGGAGCTGTTTTTT,CASRLSSGNTGELFF
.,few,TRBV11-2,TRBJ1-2,TGTGCCAGCAGCTTAGGTAATTCCTATGGCTACACCTTC,CASSLGNSYGYTF
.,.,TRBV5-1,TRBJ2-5,TGCGCCAGCAGCTTTAGGGGCGCGGTCCAAGAGACCCAGTACTTC,CASSFRGAVQETQYF
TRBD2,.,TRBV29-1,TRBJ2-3,TGCAGCGTTGACTCTCGGGGGGCAGATACGCAGTATTTT,CSVDSRGADTQYF
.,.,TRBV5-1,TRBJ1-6,TGCGCCAGCAGCTTGAGAGATGGTTTCTATAATTCACCCCTCCACTTT,CASSLRDGFYNSPLHF
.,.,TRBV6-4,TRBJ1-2,TGTGCCAGCAGTGCCATCTCAGGGCTGGGTGGCTACACCTTC,CASSAISGLGGYTF
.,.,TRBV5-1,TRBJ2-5,TGCGCCAGCAGCTCACAGGGTCTGGGGCAAGAGACCCAGTACTTC,CASSSQGLGQETQYF
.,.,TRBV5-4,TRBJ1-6,TGTGCCAGCAGCAACTACCAGGGGACGAATTCACCCCTCCACTTT,CASSNYQGTNSPLHF
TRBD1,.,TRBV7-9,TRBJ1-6,TGTGCCAGCAGCTTGGGACAGGGGTTCCGGATTAATTCACCCCTCCACTTT,CASSLGQGFRINSPLHF
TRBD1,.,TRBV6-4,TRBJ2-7,TGTGCCAGCAGTGACTCGAGGGCAGGGGGCTCCTACGAGCAGTACTTC,CASSDSRAGGSYEQYF
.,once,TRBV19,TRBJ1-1,TGTGCCAGTAGTACCCTTTCCCCTGCAGTAGCTTTCTTT,CASSTLSPAVAFF
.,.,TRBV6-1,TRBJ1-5,TGTGCCAGCAGAAATGGACAGCTAGATTTTGGGCCCCAGCATTTT,CASRNGQLDFGPQHF
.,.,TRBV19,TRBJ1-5,TGTGCCAGTAGTCTGGACGAGGGAGAGCCCCAGCATTTT,CASSLDEGEPQHF
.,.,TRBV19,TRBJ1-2,TGTGCCAGTAGTATAGGGCGGAGAGCTAACTATGGCTACACCTTC,CASSIGRRANYGYTF